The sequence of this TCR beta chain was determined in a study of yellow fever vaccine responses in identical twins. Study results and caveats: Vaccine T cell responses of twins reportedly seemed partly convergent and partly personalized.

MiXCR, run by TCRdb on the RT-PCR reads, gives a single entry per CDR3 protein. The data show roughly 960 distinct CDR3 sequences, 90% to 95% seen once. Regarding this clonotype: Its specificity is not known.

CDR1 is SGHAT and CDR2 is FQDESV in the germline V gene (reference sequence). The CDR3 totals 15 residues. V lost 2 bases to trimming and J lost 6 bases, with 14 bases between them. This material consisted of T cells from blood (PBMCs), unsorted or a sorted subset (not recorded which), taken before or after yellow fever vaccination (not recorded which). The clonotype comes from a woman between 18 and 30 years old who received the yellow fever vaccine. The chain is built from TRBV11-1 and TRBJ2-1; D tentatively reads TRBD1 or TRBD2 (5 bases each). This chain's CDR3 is CASSLLRVEVNEQFF. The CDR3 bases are TGTGCCAGCAGCTTACTCAGGGTGGAGGTCAATGAGCAGTTCTTC. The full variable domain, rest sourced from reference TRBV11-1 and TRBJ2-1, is EAEVAQSPRYKITEKSQAVAFWCDPISGHATLYWYRQILGQGPELLVQFQDESVVDDSQLPKDRFSAERLKGVDSTLKIQPAELGDSAMYLCASSLLRVEVNEQFFGPGTRLTVL.